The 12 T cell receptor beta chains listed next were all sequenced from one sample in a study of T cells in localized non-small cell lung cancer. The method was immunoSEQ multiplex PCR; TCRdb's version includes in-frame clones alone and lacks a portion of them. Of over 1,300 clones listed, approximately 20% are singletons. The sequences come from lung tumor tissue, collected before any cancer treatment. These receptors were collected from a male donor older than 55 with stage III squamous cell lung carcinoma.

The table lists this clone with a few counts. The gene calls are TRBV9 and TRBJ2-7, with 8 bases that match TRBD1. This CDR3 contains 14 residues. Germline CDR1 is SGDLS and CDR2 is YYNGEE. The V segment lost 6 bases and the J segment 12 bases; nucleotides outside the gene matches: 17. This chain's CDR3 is CASTSQGEGTGMYF. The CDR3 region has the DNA TGTGCCAGCACCTCCCAGGGAGAAGGGACAGGAATGTACTTC.

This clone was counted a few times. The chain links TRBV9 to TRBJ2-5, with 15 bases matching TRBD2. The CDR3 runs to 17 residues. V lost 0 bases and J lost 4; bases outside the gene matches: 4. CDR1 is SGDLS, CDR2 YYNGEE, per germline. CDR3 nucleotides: TGTGCCAGCAGCGTAGACGGGACTAGCGGGGGGCGAGAGACCCAGTACTTC. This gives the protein CASSVDGTSGGRETQYF.

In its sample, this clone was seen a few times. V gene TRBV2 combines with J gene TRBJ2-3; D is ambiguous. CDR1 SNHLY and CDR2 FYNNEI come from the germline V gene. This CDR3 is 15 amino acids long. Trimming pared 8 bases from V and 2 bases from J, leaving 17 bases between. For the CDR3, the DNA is TGTGCCAGCGTTTTGGACCTCACGATCACAGATACGCAGTATTTT. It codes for CASVLDLTITDTQYF.

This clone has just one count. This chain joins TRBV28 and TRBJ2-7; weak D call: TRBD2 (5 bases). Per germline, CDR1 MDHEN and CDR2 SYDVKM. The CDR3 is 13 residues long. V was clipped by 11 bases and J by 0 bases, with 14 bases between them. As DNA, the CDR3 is TGTGCCGTTCGAGAGGGCAGCTCCTACGAGCAGTACTTC. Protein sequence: CAVREGSSYEQYF.

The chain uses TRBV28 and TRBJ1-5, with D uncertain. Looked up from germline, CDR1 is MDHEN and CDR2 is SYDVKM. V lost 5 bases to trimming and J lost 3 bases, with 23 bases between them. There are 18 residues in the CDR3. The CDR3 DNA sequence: TGTGCCAGCAGTCCCGCACTAGGGCCTCTGAGAATCAATCAGCCCCAGCATTTT. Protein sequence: CASSPALGPLRINQPQHF.

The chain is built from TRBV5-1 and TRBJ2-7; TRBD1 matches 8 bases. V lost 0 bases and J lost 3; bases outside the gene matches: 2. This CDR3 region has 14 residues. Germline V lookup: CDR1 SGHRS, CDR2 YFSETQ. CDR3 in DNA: TGCGCCAGCAGCTTGGAGACAGGGGTCTACGAGCAGTACTTC. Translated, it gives CASSLETGVYEQYF.

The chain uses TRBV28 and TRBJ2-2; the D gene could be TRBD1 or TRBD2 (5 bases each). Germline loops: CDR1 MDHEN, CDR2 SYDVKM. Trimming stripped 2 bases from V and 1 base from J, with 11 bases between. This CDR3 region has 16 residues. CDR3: CASSLLGTVNTGELFF. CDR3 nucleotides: TGTGCCAGCAGTTTACTAGGGACGGTGAACACCGGGGAGCTGTTTTTT.

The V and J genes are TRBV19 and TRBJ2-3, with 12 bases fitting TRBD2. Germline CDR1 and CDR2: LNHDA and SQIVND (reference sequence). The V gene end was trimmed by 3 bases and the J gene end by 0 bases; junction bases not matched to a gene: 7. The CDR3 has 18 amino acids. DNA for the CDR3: TGTGCCAGTAGTATGGGGCCGACTAGCGGGAGTAGCACAGATACGCAGTATTTT. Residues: CASSMGPTSGSSTDTQYF. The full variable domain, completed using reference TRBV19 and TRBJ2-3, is DGGITQSPKYLFRKEGQNVTLSCEQNLNHDAMYWYRQDPGQGLRLIYYSQIVNDFQKGDIAEGYSVSREKKESFPLTVTSAQKNPTAFYLCASSMGPTSGSSTDTQYFGPGTRLTVL.

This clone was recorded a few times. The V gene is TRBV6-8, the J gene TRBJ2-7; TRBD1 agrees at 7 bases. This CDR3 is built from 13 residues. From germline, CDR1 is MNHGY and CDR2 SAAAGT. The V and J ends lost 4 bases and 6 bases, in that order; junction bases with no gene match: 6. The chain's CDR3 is CASSSRQGTEQYF. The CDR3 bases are TGTGCCAGCAGTTCCCGACAGGGAACCGAGCAGTACTTC.

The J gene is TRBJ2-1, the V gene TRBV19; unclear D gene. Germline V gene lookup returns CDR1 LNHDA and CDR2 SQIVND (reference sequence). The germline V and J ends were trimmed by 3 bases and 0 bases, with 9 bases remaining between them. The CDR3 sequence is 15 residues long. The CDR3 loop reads CASSISDPSYNEQFF. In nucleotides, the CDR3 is TGTGCCAGTAGTATTTCCGACCCCTCCTACAATGAGCAGTTCTTC.

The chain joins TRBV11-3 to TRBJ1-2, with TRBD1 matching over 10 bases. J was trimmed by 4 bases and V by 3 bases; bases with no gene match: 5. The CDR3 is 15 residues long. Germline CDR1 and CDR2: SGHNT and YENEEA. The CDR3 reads CASSFPGQGFYGYTF. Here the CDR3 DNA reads TGTGCCAGCAGCTTCCCGGGACAGGGGTTCTATGGCTACACCTTC.

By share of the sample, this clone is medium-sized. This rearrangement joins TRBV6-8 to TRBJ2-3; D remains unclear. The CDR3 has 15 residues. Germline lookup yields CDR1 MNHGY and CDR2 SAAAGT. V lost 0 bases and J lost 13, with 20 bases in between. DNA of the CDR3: TGTGCCAGCAGTTACTCGCCAGGCGGTGATACGCAGGAGTATTTT. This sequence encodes CASSYSPGGDTQEYF.